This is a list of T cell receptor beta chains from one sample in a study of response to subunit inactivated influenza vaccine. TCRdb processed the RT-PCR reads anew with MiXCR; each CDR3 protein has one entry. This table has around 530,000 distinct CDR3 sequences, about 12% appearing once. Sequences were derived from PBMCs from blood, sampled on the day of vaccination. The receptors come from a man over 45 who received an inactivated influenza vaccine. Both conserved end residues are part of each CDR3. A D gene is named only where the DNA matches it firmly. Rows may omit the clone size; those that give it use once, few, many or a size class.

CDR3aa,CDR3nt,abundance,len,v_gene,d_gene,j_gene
CASSQATKYNEQFF,TGTGCCAGCAGCCAGGCGACTAAGTACAATGAGCAGTTCTTC,many,14,TRBV7-8,.,TRBJ2-1
CAHAGANSYEQYF,TGTGCCCACGCCGGGGCCAACTCCTACGAGCAGTACTTC,.,13,TRBV28,.,TRBJ2-7
CASSGSNPPCTDTQYF,TGTGCCAGCAGCGGGTCTAATCCCCCTTGCACAGATACGCAGTATTTT,few,16,TRBV7-3,.,TRBJ2-3
CASSPQAKIPGLAGGYNEQFF,TGTGCCAGCAGTCCACAAGCAAAAATACCAGGACTAGCGGGAGGATACAATGAGCAGTTCTTC,few,21,TRBV28,TRBD2,TRBJ2-1
CATSDTTGQGGTGELFF,TGTGCCACCAGTGATACAACAGGACAGGGGGGAACCGGGGAGCTGTTTTTT,few,17,TRBV24-1,TRBD1,TRBJ2-2
CASSPRGGMSSYEQYF,TGCGCCAGCAGCCCCAGGGGGGGGATGAGCTCCTACGAGCAGTACTTC,few,16,TRBV5-1,.,TRBJ2-7
CASSLAGGAGNEQFF,TGTGCCAGCAGTTTAGCAGGGGGCGCGGGAAATGAGCAGTTCTTC,few,15,TRBV12-3/TRBV12-4,.,TRBJ2-1
CASSLSATVVNQPQHF,TGTGCCAGCAGTTTATCTGCGACAGTCGTAAATCAGCCCCAGCATTTT,.,16,TRBV28,.,TRBJ1-5
CASSLLSRGNEQYF,TGTGCCAGCAGTTTGTTAAGCAGGGGCAACGAGCAGTACTTC,few,14,TRBV27,.,TRBJ2-7
CASSQETSASSYNEQFF,TGTGCCAGCAGCCAAGAGACCTCTGCGAGCTCCTACAATGAGCAGTTCTTC,few,17,TRBV3-1,.,TRBJ2-1
CAISPVGVEQFF,TGTGCCATCAGCCCCGTTGGGGTGGAGCAGTTCTTC,.,12,TRBV10-3,.,TRBJ2-1